The rows below give T cell receptor beta chains drawn from one sample of a study of shared clonotypes between healthy human individuals. Clones were sequenced by immunoSEQ multiplex PCR, and TCRdb holds only the in-frame ones, with some missing. The sample includes just over 2,000,000 clones, about 95% of them seen just once. Specimen: naive CD8+ T cells sorted from blood. Receptors were obtained from a man between 18 and 29 years old in good health. Both conserved end residues are part of each CDR3. The D gene is left open where the match is weak. Size tells how often a clone was seen (once, few, many) or the class of an expanded clone, and some rows leave it out.

j_gene | v_gene | abundance | d_gene | CDR3nt | CDR3aa
TRBJ2-1 | TRBV5-6 | NA | NA | TGTGCCAGCAGCTCGGAAGACAATGAGCAGTTCTTC | CASSSEDNEQFF
TRBJ2-2 | TRBV7-9 | NA | TRBD2 | TGTGCCAGCAGCTTGGGACTAGCGGGAGTGAACACCGGGGAGCTGTTTTTT | CASSLGLAGVNTGELFF
TRBJ1-2 | TRBV4-1 | few | NA | TGCGCCAGCAGCCAAGTAGGCGGAACCTATGGCTACACCTTC | CASSQVGGTYGYTF
TRBJ2-7 | TRBV10-2 | NA | NA | TGCGCCAGCAGTGAAGGCAGGGAGCAGTACTTC | CASSEGREQYF
TRBJ2-7 | TRBV27 | once | TRBD2 | TGTGCCAGCAGTCCATCTAGCGGGGGGACCGTTTTCGAGCAGTACTTC | CASSPSSGGTVFEQYF
TRBJ1-2 | TRBV21-1 | NA | NA | TGTGTCATTCGCAGTTCAGAAGGCTACACCTTC | CVIRSSEGYTF
TRBJ1-1 | TRBV21-1 | few | NA | TGTGCCAGCAGCAAAGCGGGAGAGGGAGCCGTTGAAGCTTTCTTT | CASSKAGEGAVEAFF
TRBJ1-2 | TRBV6-5 | NA | TRBD1 | TGTGCCAGCAGTTTCACCGGGACAGGCTTCGACTACACCTTC | CASSFTGTGFDYTF
TRBJ2-5 | TRBV30 | NA | TRBD2 | TGTGCCTGGAGTGAGACAGGCAAGACCGCTGGACTAGCGGGAGAGACCCAGTACTTC | CAWSETGKTAGLAGETQYF
TRBJ2-5 | TRBV13 | NA | TRBD2 | TGTGCCAGCAGCTTAGGTAGCGGGGGCCTCCAAGAGACCCAGTACTTC | CASSLGSGGLQETQYF
TRBJ2-2 | TRBV9 | NA | NA | TGTGCCAGCAGCGTAGCAGGGACCGGGGAGCTGTTTTTT | CASSVAGTGELFF
TRBJ2-3 | TRBV2 | NA | NA | TGTGCCAGCAAGGCGACGGAGGCAGATACGCAGTATTTT | CASKATEADTQYF
TRBJ1-2 | TRBV28 | NA | NA | TGTGCCAGCAGTTTAAGGGGTGGGAACTATGGCTACACCTTC | CASSLRGGNYGYTF
TRBJ2-3 | TRBV5-6 | NA | TRBD2 | TGTGCCAGCGGACTAGCGACAGATACGCAGTATTTT | CASGLATDTQYF
TRBJ2-7 | TRBV13 | NA | NA | TGTGCCAGCAGCCACGGCGGGGGCCCTCCCGAGCAGTACTTC | CASSHGGGPPEQYF
TRBJ1-1 | TRBV27 | NA | NA | TGTGCCAGCAGTTTGATTGGGGTCGGAAGTACAGACACTGAAGCTTTCTTT | CASSLIGVGSTDTEAFF
TRBJ1-4 | TRBV2 | NA | TRBD1 | TGTGCCAGCAGCACTACTGGACAGGAGTATTCCGAGGTTGAAAAACTGTTTTTT | CASSTTGQEYSEVEKLFF
TRBJ2-5 | TRBV9 | NA | NA | TGTGCCAGCAGCGTAGGCGGGTCGTTCCAAGAGACCCAGTACTTC | CASSVGGSFQETQYF
TRBJ2-1 | TRBV5-4 | NA | NA | TGTGCCAGCAGCCCTTTTGACATAAGCTCCTACAATGAGCAGTTCTTC | CASSPFDISSYNEQFF
TRBJ2-7 | TRBV5-6 | NA | TRBD2 | TGTGCCAGCAGCTTGGGGCTAGCGGGGAGCGAGCAGTACTTC | CASSLGLAGSEQYF
TRBJ1-1 | TRBV4-1 | NA | NA | TGCGCCAGCAGCCAAGATGTGGGGATGAACACTGAAGCTTTCTTT | CASSQDVGMNTEAFF
TRBJ1-4 | TRBV5-6 | NA | TRBD1 | TGTGCCAGCAGCTTGGCCCGTCACAGGGGGACTAATGAAAAACTGTTTTTT | CASSLARHRGTNEKLFF
TRBJ1-5 | TRBV27 | once | NA | TGTGCCAGCAGTTTAACTTGGGCGAGCAATCAGCCCCAGCATTTT | CASSLTWASNQPQHF
TRBJ2-7 | TRBV29-1 | NA | NA | TGCAGCGTTGGTTGGGGCGGACCCTACGAGCAGTACTTC | CSVGWGGPYEQYF
TRBJ2-7 | TRBV28 | NA | TRBD2 | TGTGCCAGCAGCCCCTCCGGGACTAGCCTCTACGAGCAGTACTTC | CASSPSGTSLYEQYF
TRBJ1-1 | TRBV30 | NA | NA | TGTGCCTGGAGTACCCAACCGGACACTGAAGCTTTCTTT | CAWSTQPDTEAFF
TRBJ2-7 | TRBV9 | NA | NA | TGTGCCAGCAGCGTAGGTCAGGGGGGTCTCTACGAGCAGTACTTC | CASSVGQGGLYEQYF
TRBJ2-7 | TRBV15 | NA | NA | TGTGCCACCAGCAGTTTCGGGGGCTCGCGGGGCGAGCAGTACTTC | CATSSFGGSRGEQYF
TRBJ2-2 | TRBV25-1 | NA | NA | TGTGCCAGCAGTGATTCGGGGGCGGGGGAGCTGTTTTTT | CASSDSGAGELFF
TRBJ2-1 | TRBV9 | NA | NA | TGTGCCAGCAGCGTAACAGGATACAATGAGCAGTTCTTC | CASSVTGYNEQFF
TRBJ2-7 | TRBV5-1 | NA | TRBD2 | TGCGCCAGCAGCTCCTGGACTAGCGGGGGGGCATACGAGCAGTACTTC | CASSSWTSGGAYEQYF
TRBJ2-7 | TRBV7-9 | NA | TRBD1 | TGTGCCAGCAGCGTTGCGGTGGACAGGATGTACGAGCAGTACTTC | CASSVAVDRMYEQYF
TRBJ2-6 | TRBV27 | NA | TRBD1 | TGTGCCAGCAGTACCACAGGGGGCCCTTTTGGGGCCAACGTCCTGACTTTC | CASSTTGGPFGANVLTF
TRBJ1-1 | TRBV13 | NA | TRBD1 | TGTGCCAGCAGCGCCACAGGGGAGAACACTGAAGCTTTCTTT | CASSATGENTEAFF
TRBJ2-3 | TRBV5-6 | NA | TRBD2 | TGTGCCAGCAGCTCTAGCGGGGGGATCACAGATACGCAGTATTTT | CASSSSGGITDTQYF
TRBJ1-5 | TRBV28 | NA | NA | TGTGCCAGCAGTTCACTCCCAGGAGATAAGCAGCCCCAGCATTTT | CASSSLPGDKQPQHF
TRBJ2-7 | TRBV7-6 | NA | TRBD1 | TGTGCCAGCAGCTTGACAGGGGGTTCCTACGAGCAGTACTTC | CASSLTGGSYEQYF
TRBJ2-5 | TRBV7-2 | NA | NA | TGTGCCAGCAGCTTAGATGAGGAAGAGACCCAGTACTTC | CASSLDEEETQYF
TRBJ2-7 | TRBV21-1 | NA | NA | TGTGCCAGAAACACCGGGACAGATACCTACGAGCAGTACTTC | CARNTGTDTYEQYF
TRBJ1-3 | TRBV9 | NA | TRBD1 | TGTGCCAGCAGCCACGGACAGGCCGTCTCTGGAAACACCATATATTTT | CASSHGQAVSGNTIYF
TRBJ2-5 | TRBV29-1 | NA | TRBD2 | TGCAGCACCAGGACTAGCGGGGAAGAGACCCAGTACTTC | CSTRTSGEETQYF
TRBJ1-2 | TRBV6-1 | NA | NA | TGTGCCAGCAGTGAATTGAACAGGGACCCAGCTAACTATGGCTACACCTTC | CASSELNRDPANYGYTF
TRBJ2-7 | TRBV6-5 | NA | TRBD1 | TGTGCCAGCAGTTCGACAGGGGTTTATGAAGAGCAGTACTTC | CASSSTGVYEEQYF
TRBJ2-5 | TRBV29-1 | NA | TRBD1 | TGCAGCGTGGAAGGACAGGGCCAAGAGACCCAGTACTTC | CSVEGQGQETQYF
TRBJ2-7 | TRBV10-3 | NA | NA | TGTGCCATCAGTCCCCAGTTCCCCGGGGAGCAGTACTTC | CAISPQFPGEQYF
TRBJ2-5 | TRBV5-6 | NA | TRBD1 | TGTGCCAGCAGCACGGACAGGCCAGAGACCCAGTACTTC | CASSTDRPETQYF
TRBJ2-7 | TRBV7-8 | NA | NA | TGTGCCAGCAGCCCCCAGGGCGGCTACGAGCAGTACTTC | CASSPQGGYEQYF
TRBJ2-2 | TRBV6-5 | once | TRBD2 | TGTGGTTGCCGGGACTACAACACCGGGGAGCTGTTTTTT | CGCRDYNTGELFF
TRBJ2-7 | TRBV29-1 | NA | NA | TGCAGCGTCTCCGGGACTGCGACCTACGAGCAGTACTTC | CSVSGTATYEQYF
TRBJ1-6 | TRBV10-3 | NA | NA | TGTGCCATCAGTGAGGACGTCTATAATTCACCCCTCCACTTT | CAISEDVYNSPLHF
TRBJ2-3 | TRBV5-1 | NA | NA | TGCGCCAGCAGCTTGAATAGCTACTCCCCTCGAGATACGCAGTATTTT | CASSLNSYSPRDTQYF
TRBJ2-7 | TRBV11-2 | NA | NA | TGTGCCAGCAGCTTAGCCCCAGGCCAGGAGGGCTACGAGCAGTACTTC | CASSLAPGQEGYEQYF
TRBJ2-6 | TRBV7-2 | few | NA | TGTGCCAGCAGCTTAGAGGCAGGATACACAATCTCTGGGGCCAACGTCCTGACTTTC | CASSLEAGYTISGANVLTF
TRBJ1-1 | TRBV4-3 | once | NA | TGCGCCAGCAGCCATCTACTTGCGCAGGGGATCAGTACTGAAGCTTTCTTT | CASSHLLAQGISTEAFF
TRBJ1-1 | TRBV29-1 | once | NA | TGCAGCGTTGCCGGCAGTATCTTGGGCACTGAAGCTTTCTTT | CSVAGSILGTEAFF
TRBJ2-7 | TRBV7-9 | NA | NA | TGTGCCAGCAGCGGAAAAGGGGCAGTCCGGACCTACGAGCAGTACTTC | CASSGKGAVRTYEQYF